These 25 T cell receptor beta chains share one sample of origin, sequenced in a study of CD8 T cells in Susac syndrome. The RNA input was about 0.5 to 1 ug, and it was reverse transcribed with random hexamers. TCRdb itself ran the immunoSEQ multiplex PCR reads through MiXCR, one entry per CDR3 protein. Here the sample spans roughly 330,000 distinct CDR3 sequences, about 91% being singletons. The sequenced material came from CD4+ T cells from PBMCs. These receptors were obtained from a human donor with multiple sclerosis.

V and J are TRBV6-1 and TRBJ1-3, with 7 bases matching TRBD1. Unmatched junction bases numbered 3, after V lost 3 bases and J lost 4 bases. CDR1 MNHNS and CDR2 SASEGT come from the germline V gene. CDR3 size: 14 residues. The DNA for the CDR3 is TGTGCCAGCAGTGAGGGGACAGCCGGAAACACCATATATTTT. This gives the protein CASSEGTAGNTIYF.

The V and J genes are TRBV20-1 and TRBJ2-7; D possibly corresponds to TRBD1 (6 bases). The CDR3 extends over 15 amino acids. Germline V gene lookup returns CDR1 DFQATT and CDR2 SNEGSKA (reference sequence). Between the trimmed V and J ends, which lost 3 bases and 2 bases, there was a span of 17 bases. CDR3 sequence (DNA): TGCAGTGCTAGGAGGGGCACAGGGCGCACCTACGAGCAGTACTTC. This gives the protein CSARRGTGRTYEQYF.

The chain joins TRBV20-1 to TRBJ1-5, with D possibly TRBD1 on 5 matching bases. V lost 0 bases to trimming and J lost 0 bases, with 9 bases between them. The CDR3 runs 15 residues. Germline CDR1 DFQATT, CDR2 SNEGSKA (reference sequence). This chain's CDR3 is CSARDPGLSNQPQHF. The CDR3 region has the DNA TGCAGTGCTAGAGATCCAGGGCTTAGCAATCAGCCCCAGCATTTT.

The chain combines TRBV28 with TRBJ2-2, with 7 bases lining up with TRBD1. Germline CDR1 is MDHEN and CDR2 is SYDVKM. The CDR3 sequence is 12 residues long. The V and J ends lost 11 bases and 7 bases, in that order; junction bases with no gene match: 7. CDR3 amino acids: CASGGLVGELFF. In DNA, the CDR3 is TGTGCCTCAGGGGGTTTGGTCGGGGAGCTGTTTTTT.

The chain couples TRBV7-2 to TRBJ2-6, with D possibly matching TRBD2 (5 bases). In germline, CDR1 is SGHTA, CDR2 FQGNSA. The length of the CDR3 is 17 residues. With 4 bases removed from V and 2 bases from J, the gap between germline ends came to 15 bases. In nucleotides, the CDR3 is TGTGCCAGCAGCTCTAGGGCAAGCGGAGCTGGGGCCAACGTCCTGACTTTC. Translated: CASSSRASGAGANVLTF.

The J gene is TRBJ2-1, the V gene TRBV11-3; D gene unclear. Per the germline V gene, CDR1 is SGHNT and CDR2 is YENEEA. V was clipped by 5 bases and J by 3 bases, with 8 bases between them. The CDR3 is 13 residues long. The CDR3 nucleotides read TGTGCCAGCAGCGCCTCCATCTACAATGAGCAGTTCTTC. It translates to CASSASIYNEQFF. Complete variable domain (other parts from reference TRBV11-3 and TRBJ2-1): EAGVVQSPRYKIIEKKQPVAFWCNPISGHNTLYWYLQNLGQGPELLIRYENEEAVDDSQLPKDRFSAERLKGVDSTLKIQPAELGDSAVYLCASSASIYNEQFFGPGTRLTVL.

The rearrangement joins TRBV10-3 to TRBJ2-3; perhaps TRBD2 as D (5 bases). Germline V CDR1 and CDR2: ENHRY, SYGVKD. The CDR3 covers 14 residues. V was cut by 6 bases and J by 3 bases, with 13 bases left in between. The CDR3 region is CAISNGKVTDTQYF. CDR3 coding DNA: TGTGCCATCAGCAACGGGAAGGTTACAGATACGCAGTATTTT.

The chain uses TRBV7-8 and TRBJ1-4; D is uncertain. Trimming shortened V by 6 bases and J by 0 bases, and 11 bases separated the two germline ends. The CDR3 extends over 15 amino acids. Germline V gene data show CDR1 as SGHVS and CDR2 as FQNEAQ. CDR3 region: CASSMTRATNEKLFF. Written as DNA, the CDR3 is TGTGCCAGCAGTATGACCCGTGCAACTAATGAAAAACTGTTTTTT.

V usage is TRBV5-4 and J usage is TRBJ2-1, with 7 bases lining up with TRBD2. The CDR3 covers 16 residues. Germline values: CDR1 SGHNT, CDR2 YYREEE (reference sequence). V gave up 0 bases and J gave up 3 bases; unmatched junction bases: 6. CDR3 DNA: TGTGCCAGCAGCTTGGCGGGCGGGAGCCGCTACAATGAGCAGTTCTTC. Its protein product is CASSLAGGSRYNEQFF.

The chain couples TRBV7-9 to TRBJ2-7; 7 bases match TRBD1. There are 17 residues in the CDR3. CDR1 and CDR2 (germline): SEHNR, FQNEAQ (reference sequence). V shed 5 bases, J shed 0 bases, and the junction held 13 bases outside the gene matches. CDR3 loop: CASSPHLGDSHSYEQYF. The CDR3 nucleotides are TGTGCCAGCAGCCCACATCTTGGGGACAGCCACTCCTACGAGCAGTACTTC.

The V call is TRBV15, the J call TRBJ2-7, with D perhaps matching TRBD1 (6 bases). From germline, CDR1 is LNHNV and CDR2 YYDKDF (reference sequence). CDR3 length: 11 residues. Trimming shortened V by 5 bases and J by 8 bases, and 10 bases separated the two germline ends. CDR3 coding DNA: TGTGCCACCAGCTTCGGACAGAAGCAGTACTTC. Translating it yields CATSFGQKQYF.

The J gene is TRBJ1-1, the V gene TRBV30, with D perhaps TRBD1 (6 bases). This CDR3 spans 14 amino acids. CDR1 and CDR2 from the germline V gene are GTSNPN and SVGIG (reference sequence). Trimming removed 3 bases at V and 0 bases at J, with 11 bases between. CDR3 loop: CAWRQGSLNTEAFF. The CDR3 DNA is TGTGCCTGGAGACAGGGAAGCTTGAACACTGAAGCTTTCTTT.

CDR3 DNA: TGCAGTGCTAGTGGGGTGACTAGCGGGAGTAATGAGCAGTTCTTC. Translated: CSASGVTSGSNEQFF. The chain employs TRBV20-1 and TRBJ2-1; 12 nucleotides align to TRBD2. The CDR3 runs to 15 residues. The V segment lost 3 bases and the J segment 7 bases; nucleotides outside the gene matches: 7. Germline values: CDR1 DFQATT, CDR2 SNEGSKA (reference sequence).

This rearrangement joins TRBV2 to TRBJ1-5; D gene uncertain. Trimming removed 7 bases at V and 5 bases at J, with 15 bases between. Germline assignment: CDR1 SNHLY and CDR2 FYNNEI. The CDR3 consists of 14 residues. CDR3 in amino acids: CASIPREGYQPQHF. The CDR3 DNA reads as TGTGCCAGCATTCCTAGGGAGGGTTATCAGCCCCAGCATTTT.

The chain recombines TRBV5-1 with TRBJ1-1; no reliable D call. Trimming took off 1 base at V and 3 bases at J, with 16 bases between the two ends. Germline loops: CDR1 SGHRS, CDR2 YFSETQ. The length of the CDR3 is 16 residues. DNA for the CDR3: TGCGCCAGCAGCTTGATCCCTAAACGTAGCGACACTGAAGCTTTCTTT. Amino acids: CASSLIPKRSDTEAFF.

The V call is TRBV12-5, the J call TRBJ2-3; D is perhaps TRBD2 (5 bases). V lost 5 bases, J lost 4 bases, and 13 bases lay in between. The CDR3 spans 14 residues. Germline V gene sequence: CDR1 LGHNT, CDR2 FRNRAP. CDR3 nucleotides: TGTGCTAGTGGTCCGCCGGGGTGGCCAGATACGCAGTATTTT. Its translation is CASGPPGWPDTQYF.

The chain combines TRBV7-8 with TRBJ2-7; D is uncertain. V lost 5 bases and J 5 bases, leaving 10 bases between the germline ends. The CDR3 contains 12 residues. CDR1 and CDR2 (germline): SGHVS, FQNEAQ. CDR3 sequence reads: CASSPYVDEQYF. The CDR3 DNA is TGTGCCAGCAGCCCCTACGTGGACGAGCAGTACTTC.

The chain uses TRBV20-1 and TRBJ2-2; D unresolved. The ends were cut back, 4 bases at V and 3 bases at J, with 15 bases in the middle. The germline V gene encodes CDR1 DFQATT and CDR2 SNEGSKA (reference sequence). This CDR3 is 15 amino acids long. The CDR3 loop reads CSATVAGRDTGELFF. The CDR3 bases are TGCAGTGCTACCGTGGCTGGGCGTGACACCGGGGAGCTGTTTTTT.

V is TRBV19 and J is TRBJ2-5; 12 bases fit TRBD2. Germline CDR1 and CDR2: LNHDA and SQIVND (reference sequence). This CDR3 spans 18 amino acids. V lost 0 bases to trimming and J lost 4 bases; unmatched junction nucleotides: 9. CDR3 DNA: TGTGCCAGTAGTATAGAGACGCTAGCGGGGGGGCGAGGAGAGACCCAGTACTTC. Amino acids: CASSIETLAGGRGETQYF.

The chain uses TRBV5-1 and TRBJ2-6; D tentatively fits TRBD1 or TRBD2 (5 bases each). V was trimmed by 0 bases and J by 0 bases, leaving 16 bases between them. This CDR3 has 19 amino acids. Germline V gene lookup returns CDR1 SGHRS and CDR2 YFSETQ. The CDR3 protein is CASSLEVGVSPSGANVLTF. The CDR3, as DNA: TGCGCCAGCAGCTTGGAGGTGGGGGTCTCCCCCTCTGGGGCCAACGTCCTGACTTTC.

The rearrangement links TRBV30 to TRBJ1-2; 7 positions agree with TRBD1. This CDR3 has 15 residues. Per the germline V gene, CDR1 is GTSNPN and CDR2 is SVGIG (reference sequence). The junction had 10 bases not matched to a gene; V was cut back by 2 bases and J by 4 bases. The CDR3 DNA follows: TGTGCCTGGAGTAGGAGGAGACAGGGAGGCTATGGCTACACCTTC. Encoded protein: CAWSRRRQGGYGYTF.

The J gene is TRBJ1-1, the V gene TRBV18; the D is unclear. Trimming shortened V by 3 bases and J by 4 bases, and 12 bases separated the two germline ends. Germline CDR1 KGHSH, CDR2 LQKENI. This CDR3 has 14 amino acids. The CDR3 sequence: CASSPNGVSTEAFF. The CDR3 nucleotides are TGTGCCAGCTCACCGAACGGGGTATCCACTGAAGCTTTCTTT.

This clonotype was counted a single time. This chain's CDR3 is CASSLAPTSGKETQYF. Here the CDR3 DNA reads TGTGCCAGCAGCTTAGCCCCGACTAGCGGGAAAGAGACCCAGTACTTC. The chain carries TRBV11-2 and TRBJ2-5, with 11 bases that match TRBD2. The CDR3 covers 16 residues. The germline V gene encodes CDR1 SGHAT and CDR2 FQNNGV. The V and J ends lost 1 base and 3 bases, in that order; junction bases with no gene match: 4.

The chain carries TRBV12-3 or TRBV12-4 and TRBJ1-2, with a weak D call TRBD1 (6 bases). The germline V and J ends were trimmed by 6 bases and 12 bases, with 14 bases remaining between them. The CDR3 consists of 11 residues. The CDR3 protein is CASRTSGANTF. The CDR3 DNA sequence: TGTGCCAGCAGAACCTCGGGGGCGAACACCTTC.

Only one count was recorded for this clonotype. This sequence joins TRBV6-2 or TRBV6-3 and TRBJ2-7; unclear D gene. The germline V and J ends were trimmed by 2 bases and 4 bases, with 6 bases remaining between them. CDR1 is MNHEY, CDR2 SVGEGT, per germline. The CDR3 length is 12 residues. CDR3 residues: CASSYLEYEQYF. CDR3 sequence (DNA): TGTGCCAGCAGTTACCTAGAATACGAGCAGTACTTC.